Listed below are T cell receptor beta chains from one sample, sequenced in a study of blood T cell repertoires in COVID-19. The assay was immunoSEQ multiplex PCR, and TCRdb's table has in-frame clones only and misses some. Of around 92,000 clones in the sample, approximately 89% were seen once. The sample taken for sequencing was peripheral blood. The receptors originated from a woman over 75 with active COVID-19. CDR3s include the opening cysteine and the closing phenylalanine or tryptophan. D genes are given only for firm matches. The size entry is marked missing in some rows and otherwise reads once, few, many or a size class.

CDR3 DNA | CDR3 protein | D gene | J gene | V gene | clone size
TGTGCCAGTCGAAGACAGGGGGAAGTCTATGGCTACACCTTC | CASRRQGEVYGYTF | TRBD1 | TRBJ1-2 | TRBV19 | -
TGTGCCAGTAGTATCGCGGATATGCCCTACAATGAGCAGTTCTTC | CASSIADMPYNEQFF | - | TRBJ2-1 | TRBV19 | -
TGCGCCAGCAGCCAAGATGGAGGACTAGCGTCGGACAATGAGCAGTTCTTC | CASSQDGGLASDNEQFF | TRBD2 | TRBJ2-1 | TRBV4-3 | -
TGTGCCAGCAGCTTAAGCCCGGTCCCAACCTACGAGCAGTACTTC | CASSLSPVPTYEQYF | - | TRBJ2-7 | TRBV7-2 | -
TGTGCCAGCAGCGTGGGCAGGGGGACGGATACGCAGTATTTT | CASSVGRGTDTQYF | TRBD1 | TRBJ2-3 | TRBV9 | few
TGTGCCAGTAGTATCGGAGGAAACCGAGCAACTAATGAAAAACTGTTTTTT | CASSIGGNRATNEKLFF | - | TRBJ1-4 | TRBV19 | -
TGTGCCAGCAGTGAAGAACAGATAACTAACTATGGCTACACCTTC | CASSEEQITNYGYTF | - | TRBJ1-2 | TRBV28 | -
TGTGCCAGCAGCGCCGGGACAGGGGCTTTAAAACTGTTTTTT | CASSAGTGALKLFF | TRBD1 | TRBJ1-4 | TRBV11-1 | -
TGCGCCAGCAGCCTCGCACAGGGGACTAGCACAGATACGCAGTATTTT | CASSLAQGTSTDTQYF | - | TRBJ2-3 | TRBV5-1 | -
TGTGCCAGCACCCTGGGGGGGGGCGCGTACGAGCAGTACTTC | CASTLGGGAYEQYF | - | TRBJ2-7 | TRBV28 | -
TGTGCCAGCAGTAAATCTAGCGTTATCACAGATACGCAGTATTTT | CASSKSSVITDTQYF | - | TRBJ2-3 | TRBV27 | -
TGCGCCAGCAGCTCCCCGCGGTTACTAGCGGGCAAAAGCTCCTACAATGAGCAGTTCTTC | CASSSPRLLAGKSSYNEQFF | TRBD2 | TRBJ2-1 | TRBV5-1 | -
TGTGCCAGCAGTGACAATTTCTACGAGCAGTACTTC | CASSDNFYEQYF | - | TRBJ2-7 | TRBV6-2/TRBV6-3 | -
TGTGCCAGCAGTTACCGGTCCCACGCGGAAAAACTGTTTTTT | CASSYRSHAEKLFF | - | TRBJ1-4 | TRBV6-2/TRBV6-3 | -
TGTGCCAGTAGTATAGGACAGGGGGTAATTCAGCCCCAGCATTTT | CASSIGQGVIQPQHF | TRBD1 | TRBJ1-5 | TRBV19 | -
TGTGCCAGCAGCTTAGTGGCGGGAGTACAAGAGACCCAGTACTTC | CASSLVAGVQETQYF | TRBD2 | TRBJ2-5 | TRBV7-2 | -
TGCGCCAGCAGCCCCCGCCCCGGGGAGCCAAAGCAGTTCTTC | CASSPRPGEPKQFF | - | TRBJ2-1 | TRBV4-1 | -
TGTGCCATCAGTGAGTCAACTAGCGGGAGGGAGACCCAGTACTTC | CAISESTSGRETQYF | TRBD2 | TRBJ2-5 | TRBV10-3 | -
TGTGCCAGCAGCTTTGACAGGGACAATGAGCAGTTCTTC | CASSFDRDNEQFF | TRBD1 | TRBJ2-1 | TRBV14 | -
TGTGCCAGCAGCCGCCGGGACAGGGGTAGGAATGAGCAGTTCTTC | CASSRRDRGRNEQFF | TRBD1 | TRBJ2-1 | TRBV7-2 | -
TGTGCCAGCAGCTTAGACCACGGGTTTGTCACTGAAGCTTTCTTT | CASSLDHGFVTEAFF | - | TRBJ1-1 | TRBV7-9 | -
TGTGCCAGCAGCTTCAGGGGAACCGGGGAGCTGTTTTTT | CASSFRGTGELFF | - | TRBJ2-2 | TRBV7-8 | -
TGTGCCAGCAGCTTAGGGGGCATCGACGATAACTACGAGCAGTACTTC | CASSLGGIDDNYEQYF | - | TRBJ2-7 | TRBV13 | -
TGTGCCATCAGCGCCGTAGCCGGCAAGGATGGCTACACCTTC | CAISAVAGKDGYTF | - | TRBJ1-2 | TRBV10-3 | -
TGCGCCAGCAGCCAGTTAGTGACTAGCGGCTACGAGCAGTACTTC | CASSQLVTSGYEQYF | TRBD2 | TRBJ2-7 | TRBV4-3 | once
TGTGCCAGCAGTTTTATTGGGGCGGGGGAGCTGTTTTTT | CASSFIGAGELFF | - | TRBJ2-2 | TRBV28 | -
TGTGCCAGTCTACGGCCCGGGGTCCCAGATACGCAGTATTTT | CASLRPGVPDTQYF | - | TRBJ2-3 | TRBV19 | once
TGTGCCAGCTCTTCAGGGGGCCCGACGTGGCAGCCCCAGCATTTT | CASSSGGPTWQPQHF | TRBD1 | TRBJ1-5 | TRBV6-5 | once
TGCAGTGCGACAGAGACCTATGGCTACACCTTC | CSATETYGYTF | - | TRBJ1-2 | TRBV20-1 | -
TGTGCCAGCAGTGAAGCGCTTAGGGCTAGCGGGAGACTCTACGAGCAGTACTTC | CASSEALRASGRLYEQYF | TRBD2 | TRBJ2-7 | TRBV6-1 | -
TGTGCCAGCAGCTTACAGGGGGGCTACACCTTC | CASSLQGGYTF | - | TRBJ1-2 | TRBV7-9 | -
TGTGCCAGCTCACCGGGACTAGCGGGGGAGCAGTACTTC | CASSPGLAGEQYF | TRBD2 | TRBJ2-7 | TRBV18 | -
TGTGCCAGCAGTTACTTGGGAGCGGGACGGCTGTTTTTT | CASSYLGAGRLFF | TRBD2 | TRBJ2-2 | TRBV6-5 | few
TGTGCCAGTCTCCGACAGGGAGGTGGAAACACCATATATTTT | CASLRQGGGNTIYF | TRBD1 | TRBJ1-3 | TRBV19 | few